This T cell receptor beta chain was documented in a study of blood T cell repertoires in COVID-19. About the research overall: The United States, Italy and Spain provided the acute and convalescent COVID-19 samples. PBMCs, B-cell-depleted T cells, or T cells were the source of the cDNA or gDNA that made up the material.

How the authors handled the data: Estimation of nucleated cell counts was performed using reference gene primer amplification. Profiling relied on immunoSEQ multiplex PCR, and the TCRdb table lists in-frame clones only, not all of them. That table furnishes V, J and clone size, whereas the DNA furnished D and trimming. The sample lists fewer than 200,000 clones, roughly 86% occurring once. The CDR3 runs 14 residues. The germline CDR1 and CDR2 sequences are SGHNT and YYREEE (reference sequence). With 3 bases clipped from V and 3 bases from J, the junction kept 6 bases outside the gene matches. The sequencing input was peripheral blood. The sequence came from a man aged 40-49 years who had recovered from COVID-19. This rearrangement joins TRBV5-4 to TRBJ2-7, with 7 bases identical to TRBD2. CDR3 coding DNA: TGTGCCAGCAGCTCCCGGGACTACGGCTACGAGCAGTACTTC. It specifies CASSSRDYGYEQYF.